The 14 T cell receptor beta chains below were found in one sample sequenced in a study of beta chain features in type 1 diabetes. Study-level findings and limits: In all four CD4+ subsets, TCRB CDR3 length was significantly, moderately reduced in type 1 diabetes.

Sequenced material consisted of expressed TCRB transcripts (all of the isolated RNA was reverse transcribed). Sequencing used immunoSEQ multiplex PCR; TCRdb keeps in-frame clones, though not all of them. Of about 710,000 clones listed, about an eighth were seen once; the top ten hold 0.035% to 0.04%. Their recognized antigens are unknown. Material for sequencing was naive CD4+ T cells from blood. Receptor source: a young man with type 1 diabetes.

This chain joins TRBV25-1 and TRBJ2-3; 8 nucleotides match TRBD1. Germline CDR1 reads MGHDK; CDR2 reads SYGVNS. Trimming took 6 bases from V and 2 from J; bases not matched to a gene: 7. CDR3 length: 15 residues. The CDR3 reads CASRADRGDTDTQYF. CDR3 coding DNA: TGTGCCAGCAGAGCAGACAGGGGAGACACAGATACGCAGTATTTT. Full variable domain (rest looked up from reference TRBV25-1 and TRBJ2-3): EADIYQTPRYLVIGTGKKITLECSQTMGHDKMYWYQQDPGMELHLIHYSYGVNSTEKGDLSSESTVSRIRTEHFPLTLESARPSHTSQYLCASRADRGDTDTQYFGPGTRLTVL.

This clone was seen a handful of times. The rearrangement links TRBV25-1 to TRBJ1-2; D is undetermined. Germline CDR1 and CDR2: MGHDK and SYGVNS. This CDR3 is 14 amino acids long. Deletions cut 1 base from V and 4 bases from J, with 10 bases between. For the CDR3, the DNA is TGTGCCAGCAGTGAATTCGCGGGGAGCTATGGCTACACCTTC. Protein sequence: CASSEFAGSYGYTF.

The rearrangement uses TRBV19 and TRBJ2-1; D may match TRBD1 or TRBD2 (5 bases each). Germline loops: CDR1 LNHDA, CDR2 SQIVND (reference sequence). Trimming removed 10 bases from V and 2 bases from J, with 15 bases in between. This CDR3 is 14 amino acids long. CDR3 coding DNA: TGTGCCACGCAAGGGGACGGAACCTACAATGAGCAGTTCTTC. It is translated as CATQGDGTYNEQFF.

This chain's CDR3 is CASTQGPGRVLKQYF. CDR3 nucleotides: TGTGCCAGCACCCAAGGGCCGGGCAGGGTGTTGAAGCAGTACTTC. The V call is TRBV28, the J call TRBJ2-7, with D maybe TRBD1 (5 bases). Germline V gives CDR1 MDHEN, CDR2 SYDVKM. V lost 7 bases and J 8 bases, leaving 24 bases between the germline ends. This CDR3 is 15 amino acids long. Variable domain in full (rest from reference TRBV28 and TRBJ2-7): DVKVTQSSRYLVKRTGEKVFLECVQDMDHENMFWYRQDPGLGLRLIYFSYDVKMKEKGDIPEGYSVSREKKERFSLILESASTNQTSMYLCASTQGPGRVLKQYFGPGTRLTVT.

The gene calls are TRBV11-2 and TRBJ2-3; 7 bases match TRBD1. Germline V CDR1 and CDR2: SGHAT, FQNNGV. The length of the CDR3 is 16 residues. Germline trimming cut 2 bases from V and 3 bases from J; bases unmatched to any gene: 8. The CDR3 protein is CASSLMYLQGTDTQYF. The CDR3 coding sequence is TGTGCCAGCAGCTTAATGTATTTACAGGGGACAGATACGCAGTATTTT.

The table lists this clone with a few counts. CDR3 coding DNA: TGTGCCATCAGTGGGAAGGGCGGGAGAGGAGAGACCCAGTACTTC. Translation: CAISGKGGRGETQYF. The V gene is TRBV10-3, the J gene TRBJ2-5, with 7 bases identical to TRBD2. The CDR3 covers 15 residues. V trimming: 4 bases; J trimming: 4 bases; junction bases outside the gene matches: 9. CDR1 and CDR2 from the germline V gene are ENHRY and SYGVKD.

Details on this clone: Other nucleotide sequences from this sample produce the same CDR3. V is TRBV9 and J is TRBJ2-5; D is perhaps TRBD2 (5 bases). The CDR3 totals 14 residues. Germline assignment: CDR1 SGDLS and CDR2 YYNGEE. V gave up 0 bases and J gave up 0 bases, with 6 bases separating them. The CDR3 reads CASSVGGYQETQYF. CDR3 nucleotides: TGTGCCAGCAGCGTAGGAGGGTACCAAGAGACCCAGTACTTC.

This clone was counted a few times. The chain is built from TRBV5-1 and TRBJ1-6; D gene ambiguous. The CDR3 runs to 14 residues. V shed 0 bases and J shed 5 bases, with 6 bases lying between them. CDR1 and CDR2 (germline): SGHRS, YFSETQ. CDR3 DNA: TGCGCCAGCAGCTTGGCGGCAGATAATTCACCCCTCCACTTT. This codes for CASSLAADNSPLHF.

The chain couples TRBV5-1 to TRBJ2-5, with D possibly called TRBD1 or TRBD2 (6 bases each). The CDR3 has 16 residues. Germline values: CDR1 SGHRS, CDR2 YFSETQ. Trimming left V 0 bases short and J 6 bases short, with 18 bases between. The CDR3 DNA is TGCGCCAGCAGCTTGGGACCCAACACAGGGAGGCAGACCCAGTACTTC. This translates into CASSLGPNTGRQTQYF.

This clone has only a few counts. The chain combines TRBV5-4 with TRBJ2-6; 8 bases align to TRBD2. J was trimmed by 0 bases and V by 4 bases; bases with no gene match: 6. CDR3 length: 17 residues. Germline V lookup: CDR1 SGHNT, CDR2 YYREEE (reference sequence). The DNA for the CDR3 is TGTGCCAGCAGCCCGCGGGGGGCAGGCTCTGGGGCCAACGTCCTGACTTTC. Protein sequence: CASSPRGAGSGANVLTF.

This clone was seen a few times. The rearrangement uses TRBV9 and TRBJ2-1; 10 nucleotides line up with TRBD2. V lost 4 bases, J lost 4 bases, and 5 bases stayed unmatched. This CDR3 has 15 residues. CDR1 and CDR2 (germline): SGDLS, YYNGEE. In DNA form, the CDR3 reads TGTGCCAGCAGCTTAGGACTAGCGGAATACAATGAGCAGTTCTTC. Translated, it gives CASSLGLAEYNEQFF.

The chain is built from TRBV15 and TRBJ2-7; 8 nucleotides agree with TRBD2. The CDR3 contains 15 residues. V shed 5 bases, J shed 1 base, and the junction held 7 bases outside the gene matches. Germline CDR1 LNHNV, CDR2 YYDKDF (reference sequence). CDR3 bases: TGTGCCACCAGCCGAATTAGCGGGACGTCCTACGAGCAGTACTTC. As protein: CATSRISGTSYEQYF.

This clone turned up a few times. The genes are TRBV9 and TRBJ2-1, with a tentative D call TRBD1 (7 bases). Germline V gene sequence: CDR1 SGDLS, CDR2 YYNGEE. CDR3 length equals 16 residues. Trimming took 4 bases from V and 8 from J, leaving 22 bases between them. The CDR3 is CASSPLGRGAVHEQFF. CDR3 bases: TGTGCCAGCAGCCCATTGGGCAGGGGGGCGGTACATGAGCAGTTCTTC.

Note on this clone: Other DNA sequences in the sample encode the same CDR3. CDR3 amino acids: CATSRGQNTGELFF. CDR3 nucleotides: TGTGCCACCAGCAGAGGACAGAATACCGGGGAGCTGTTTTTT. The gene calls are TRBV15 and TRBJ2-2; TRBD1 is a possible D gene (5 bases). The CDR3 covers 14 residues. In germline, CDR1 is LNHNV, CDR2 YYDKDF (reference sequence). V was clipped by 1 base and J by 5 bases, with 8 bases between them.